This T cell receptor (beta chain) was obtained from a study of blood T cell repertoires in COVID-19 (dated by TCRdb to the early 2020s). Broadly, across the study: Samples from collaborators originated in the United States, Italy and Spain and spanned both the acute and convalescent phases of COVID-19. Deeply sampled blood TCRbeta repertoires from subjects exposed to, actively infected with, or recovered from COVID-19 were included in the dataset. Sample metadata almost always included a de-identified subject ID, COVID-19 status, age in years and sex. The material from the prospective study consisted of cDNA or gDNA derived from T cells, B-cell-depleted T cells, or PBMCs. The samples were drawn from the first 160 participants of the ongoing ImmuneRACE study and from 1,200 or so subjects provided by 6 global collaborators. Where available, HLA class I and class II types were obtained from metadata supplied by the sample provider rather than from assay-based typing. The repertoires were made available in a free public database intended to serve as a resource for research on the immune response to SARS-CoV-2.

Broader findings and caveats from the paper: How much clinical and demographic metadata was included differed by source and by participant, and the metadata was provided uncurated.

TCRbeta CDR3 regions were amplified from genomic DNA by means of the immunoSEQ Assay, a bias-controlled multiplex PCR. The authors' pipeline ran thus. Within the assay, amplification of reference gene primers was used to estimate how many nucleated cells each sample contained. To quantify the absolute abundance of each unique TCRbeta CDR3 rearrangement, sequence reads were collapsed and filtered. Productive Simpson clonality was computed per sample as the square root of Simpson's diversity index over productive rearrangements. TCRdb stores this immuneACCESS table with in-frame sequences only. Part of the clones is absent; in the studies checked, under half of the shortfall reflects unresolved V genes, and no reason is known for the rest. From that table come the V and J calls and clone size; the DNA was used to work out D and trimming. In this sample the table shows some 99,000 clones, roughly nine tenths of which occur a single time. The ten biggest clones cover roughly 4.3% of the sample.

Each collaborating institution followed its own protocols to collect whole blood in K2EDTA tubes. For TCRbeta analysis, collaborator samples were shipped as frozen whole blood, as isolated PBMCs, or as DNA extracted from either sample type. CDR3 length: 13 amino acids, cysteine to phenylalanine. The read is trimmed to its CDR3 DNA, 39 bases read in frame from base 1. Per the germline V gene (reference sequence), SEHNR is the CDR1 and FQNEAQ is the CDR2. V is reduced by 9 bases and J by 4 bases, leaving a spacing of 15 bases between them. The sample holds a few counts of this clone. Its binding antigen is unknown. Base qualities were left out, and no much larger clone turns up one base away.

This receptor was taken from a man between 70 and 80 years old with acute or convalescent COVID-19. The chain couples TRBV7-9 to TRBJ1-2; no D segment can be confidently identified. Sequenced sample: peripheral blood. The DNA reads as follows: TGTGCCAGTAATCGGGAGGGTGGCTATGGCTACACCTTC. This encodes CASNREGGYGYTF.